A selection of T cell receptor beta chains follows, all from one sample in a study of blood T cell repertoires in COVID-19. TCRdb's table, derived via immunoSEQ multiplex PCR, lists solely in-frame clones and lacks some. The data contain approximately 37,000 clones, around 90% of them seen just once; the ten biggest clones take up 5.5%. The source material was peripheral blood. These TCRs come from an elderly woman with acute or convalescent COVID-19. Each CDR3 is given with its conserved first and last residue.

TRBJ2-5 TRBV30 CAWSNLAGGPQETQYF
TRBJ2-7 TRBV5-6 CASSLAGSYEQYF
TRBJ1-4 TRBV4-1 CASSHFTGIGEKLFF
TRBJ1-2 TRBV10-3 CAISLGLTGPTLYGYTF
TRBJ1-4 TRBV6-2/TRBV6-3 CASSYPDRDEKLFF
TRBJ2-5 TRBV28 CASSSPRETQYF
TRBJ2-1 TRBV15 CATSRAPPGGTYNEQFF
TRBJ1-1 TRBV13 CASSLKGANTEAFF
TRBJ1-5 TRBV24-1 CATSDQGGQPQHF
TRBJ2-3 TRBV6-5 CASGAVTSTDTQYF
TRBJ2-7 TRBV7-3 CASSLSGGIAYEQYF
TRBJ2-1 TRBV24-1 CATSDGSGGLREQFF